What follows is one T cell receptor beta chain and its context. The specificity of this receptor is unknown. No base quality information exists; no much larger clone differs at one position. Other DNA variants within this sample encode the same CDR3. TCRbeta CDR3 regions were amplified from genomic DNA using the immunoSEQ Assay, a bias-controlled multiplex PCR. On the study's bioinformatics: Within the assay, amplification of reference gene primers was used to estimate how many nucleated cells each sample contained. Sequence reads were collapsed and filtered to measure the absolute abundance of every unique TCRbeta CDR3 rearrangement. For each sample, productive Simpson clonality was calculated as the square root of Simpson's diversity index over productive rearrangements. Not all clones reach the TCRdb copy of this immuneACCESS table, which keeps in-frame sequences only. Checked studies attribute under half of the gap to unresolved V genes and leave the rest unexplained. From that table come the V and J calls and clone size; the DNA was used to work out D and trimming. The sample has around 160,000 clones on record, 86% of them singletons. Roughly 0.95% of the sample is held by the ten biggest clonotypes.

The data originate from a study of blood T cell repertoires in COVID-19 (dated by TCRdb to 2018 to 2021). About the investigation overall: The collaborator samples originated in the United States, Italy and Spain and spanned the acute and convalescent phases of COVID-19. Deeply sampled blood TCRbeta repertoires from subjects exposed to, actively infected with, or recovered from COVID-19 were included in the dataset. The prospective study material was composed of cDNA or gDNA derived from T cells, B-cell-depleted T cells, or PBMCs. The samples were drawn from two sources: the first 160 participants of the ongoing ImmuneRACE study, and 1,200 or so subjects contributed by 6 global collaborators. Sample metadata almost always included a de-identified subject ID, COVID-19 status, age in years and sex. Where HLA class I and class II types were available, the types were taken from metadata supplied by the sample provider, not from assay-based typing. The repertoires were released in a freely available public database intended as a resource for research on the immune response to SARS-CoV-2.

Results and caveats for the whole study, not just this receptor: The quantity of clinical and demographic metadata differed by source and by participant and was supplied without curation.

Its CDR3 holds 15 amino acids, cysteine through phenylalanine. The DNA shown is the 45-base CDR3, in frame from base 1. Looking up the germline V gene (reference sequence) yields CDR1 LNHNV and CDR2 YYDKDF. A distance of 12 bases separates the germline ends of V and J, which lose 0 bases and 6 bases respectively. Whole blood was collected in K2EDTA tubes by collaborating institutions according to the institutions' own protocols. For TCRbeta analysis, collaborator samples were shipped as frozen whole blood, as isolated PBMCs, or as DNA extracted from either sample type. The sequence derives from a young man with acute or convalescent COVID-19. Sequencing was carried out using peripheral blood. The chain is made from TRBV15 and TRBJ1-5, and the D gene may be TRBD1, 6 bases matching. The CDR3 protein sequence reads: CATSRDAGGSQPQHF. The sequenced DNA: TGTGCCACCAGCAGAGATGCGGGGGGCAGTCAGCCCCAGCATTTT.